The next 30 T cell receptor beta chains were all read from a single sample in a study of tumor-infiltrating lymphocytes in primary liver carcinoma. Out of unsorted whole blood came the blood RNA, and germline DNA was extracted as well. TCR beta cDNA came from approximately 540 ng total RNA, primed with a constant-region primer. Slightly modified ARM-PCR served as the procedure for the TCR beta libraries. These libraries came from three rounds of nested multiplex PCR. Both of the initial two PCR rounds ran for around 9 cycles and employed TRBV1-TRBV30 forward primers alongside a C-beta reverse primer. MiXCR was run by TCRdb on the multiplex PCR reads, yielding one entry per CDR3 protein. The sample carries fewer than 400,000 distinct CDR3 sequences, more than 55% recorded once. Input material: peripheral blood. The receptors were gathered from a man in his forties with primary liver carcinoma and hepatitis B virus infection.

The V and J genes are TRBV28 and TRBJ2-7, with TRBD2 identical over 10 bases. This CDR3 contains 18 residues. The V and J ends lost 5 bases and 5 bases, in that order; junction bases with no gene match: 18. In germline, CDR1 is MDHEN, CDR2 SYDVKM. CDR3: CASSPGLAVGNRDHEQYF. CDR3 in DNA: TGTGCCAGCAGTCCAGGACTAGCGGTAGGAAATAGAGACCACGAGCAGTACTTC. Drawing the rest from reference TRBV28 and TRBJ2-7, the complete variable domain is DVKVTQSSRYLVKRTGEKVFLECVQDMDHENMFWYRQDPGLGLRLIYFSYDVKMKEKGDIPEGYSVSREKKERFSLILESASTNQTSMYLCASSPGLAVGNRDHEQYFGPGTRLTVT.

The chain carries TRBV28 and TRBJ2-5, with 9 bases fitting TRBD2. V trimming: 5 bases; J trimming: 2 bases; junction bases outside the gene matches: 6. CDR3 length: 15 amino acids. CDR1 and CDR2 from the germline V gene are MDHEN and SYDVKM. The CDR3 protein is CASSPAGGSQETQYF. CDR3 in DNA: TGTGCCAGCAGTCCCGCGGGGGGGTCGCAAGAGACCCAGTACTTC.

This clonotype was seen a few times. Here the CDR3 DNA reads TGTGCCAGCAGTCCAGGGAGAGGGATCCGTGAGCAGTTCTTC. It translates to CASSPGRGIREQFF. The V gene is TRBV14, the J gene TRBJ2-1; tentatively, D is TRBD1 or TRBD2 (5 bases each). Trimming cost V 6 bases and J 9 bases, with 18 bases left between them. CDR3 length: 14 amino acids. Germline CDR1 is SGHDN and CDR2 is FVKESK. The full variable domain, rest sourced from reference TRBV14 and TRBJ2-1, is EAGVTQFPSHSVIEKGQTVTLRCDPISGHDNLYWYRRVMGKEIKFLLHFVKESKQDESGMPNNRFLAERTGGTYSTLKVQPAELEDSGVYFCASSPGRGIREQFFGPGTRLTVL.

As for this clonotype: Mismatch with germline at one junction end may stem from a read error. V is TRBV20-1 and J is TRBJ1-1; tentative D call: TRBD1 (5 bases). The CDR3 is 11 residues long. CDR1 is DFQATT, CDR2 SNEGSKA, per germline (reference sequence). DNA of the CDR3: TGCAGTGATCCAGGGCTCTCTGAAGCTTTGTTT. Protein sequence: CSDPGLSEALF.

The rearrangement links TRBV5-4 to TRBJ1-3; D is ambiguous. Trimming stripped 0 bases from V and 2 bases from J, with 9 bases between. Germline CDR1 reads SGHNT; CDR2 reads YYREEE (reference sequence). CDR3 length: 15 residues. CDR3 sequence: CASSLGGTAGNTIYF. The CDR3 nucleotides are TGTGCCAGCAGCTTGGGGGGTACAGCTGGAAACACCATATATTTT.

A remark on this clonotype: One base away lies a much larger clone, so this may be a sequencing read error. The chain recombines TRBV4-1 with TRBJ2-6; no reliable D call. CDR1 is MGHRA, CDR2 YSYEKL, per germline. CDR3 length: 15 residues. CDR3 sequence (DNA): TGCGCCAACAGCCCGCAAGGGACTGGGGCCAACGTCCTGACTTTC. Translating it yields CANSPQGTGANVLTF.

This clonotype has a single count. CDR3 DNA: TGTGCCAGCAGTTTCAGGACAGTCGTCTACGAGCAGTACTTC. Translating gives CASSFRTVVYEQYF. The rearrangement links TRBV6-2 or TRBV6-3 to TRBJ2-7, with D tentatively TRBD1 (6 bases). CDR1 is MNHEY and CDR2 is SVGEGT in the germline V gene. The CDR3 sequence is 14 residues long. The V end was cut by 4 bases, the J end by 3 bases, with 13 bases between.

Remarks on this clonotype: A much larger clone lies one base from this, so it may be a read error. In nucleotides, the CDR3 is TGTGCCAGCAGTGAACCTAGCGGGATATCCGGGGAGCTGTTTTTT. Translation: CASSEPSGISGELFF. The chain recombines TRBV6-1 with TRBJ2-2; 9 nucleotides match TRBD2. V shed 2 bases and J 6 bases; nucleotides not matched to a gene: 4. This CDR3 region has 15 residues. Germline values: CDR1 MNHNS, CDR2 SASEGT.

A note on this clonotype: An end of the junction differs from the germline gene, which may be a read error. The chain is built from TRBV11-1 and TRBJ2-4, with 13 bases lining up with TRBD2. The germline CDR1 and CDR2 sequences are SGHAT and FQDESV (reference sequence). CDR3 size: 17 residues. The CDR3 DNA follows: TGTGCCAGCAGCCTTCCCGGGACTAGCGGGGCCAAAAACATTCATTACTTC. Its protein is CASSLPGTSGAKNIHYF.

The chain is built from TRBV11-1 and TRBJ2-5; 12 bases map to TRBD2. This CDR3 spans 15 amino acids. Germline values: CDR1 SGHAT, CDR2 FQDESV (reference sequence). The V gene end was trimmed by 10 bases and the J gene end by 4 bases; junction bases not matched to a gene: 10. CDR3 in amino acids: CANILTGLAGETQYF. Here the CDR3 DNA reads TGTGCCAACATCCTCACGGGACTAGCGGGAGAGACCCAGTACTTC. The full variable domain, in which reference TRBV11-1 and TRBJ2-5 provide the parts outside the CDR3, is EAEVAQSPRYKITEKSQAVAFWCDPISGHATLYWYRQILGQGPELLVQFQDESVVDDSQLPKDRFSAERLKGVDSTLKIQPAELGDSAMYLCANILTGLAGETQYFGPGTRLLVL.

This chain uses TRBV18 with TRBJ1-2, with 7 positions matching TRBD1. Germline V gives CDR1 KGHSH, CDR2 LQKENI. The CDR3 is 16 amino acids. V shed 3 bases, J shed 8 bases, and the junction held 15 bases outside the gene matches. The CDR3 coding sequence is TGTGCCAGCTCACCCGTCCAAGGAGGGGGCACTGAAGGCTACACCTTC. Its protein product is CASSPVQGGGTEGYTF.

Comments on this clonotype: A clone one base away is much larger, so this may be a read error. V is TRBV4-1 and J is TRBJ2-1, with TRBD2 matching over 13 bases. Near its end, the DNA agrees better with TRBJ2-7, so the J call may be wrong. This CDR3 region has 16 residues. Looked up from germline, CDR1 is MGHRA and CDR2 is YSYEKL. The CDR3 reads CASSQVTSGGEGEQYF. The CDR3 DNA sequence: TGCGCCAGCAGCCAAGTTACTAGCGGGGGGGAAGGTGAGCAGTACTTC.

The rearrangement uses TRBV30 and TRBJ2-6; D assignment may be TRBD1 or TRBD2 (5 bases each). This CDR3 spans 16 amino acids. Germline V gives CDR1 GTSNPN, CDR2 SVGIG (reference sequence). V was shortened by 1 base and J by 0 bases, with 10 bases between the two germline ends. In DNA form, the CDR3 reads TGTGCCTGGAGTGGGGATGGGGGCTCTGGGGCCAACGTCCTGACTTTC. It is translated as CAWSGDGGSGANVLTF.

Regarding this clonotype: Just one base apart from a much larger clone, this may be a read error. Without the conserved terminal phenylalanine or tryptophan, this CDR3 likely stems from a read error. The rearrangement links TRBV5-6 to TRBJ2-5; D is perhaps TRBD1 (6 bases). This CDR3 spans 14 amino acids. Looked up from germline, CDR1 is SGHDT and CDR2 is YYEEEE. Trimming left V 4 bases short and J 5 bases short, with 15 bases between. CDR3 nucleotide sequence: TGTGCCAGCAGCACAGGGTATTCTGGGGAGACCCAGTACTTA. Residues: CASSTGYSGETQYL.

Concerning this clonotype: Without the conserved terminal phenylalanine or tryptophan, this CDR3 likely stems from a read error. The V call is TRBV29-1, the J call TRBJ2-1; D possibly uses TRBD1 or TRBD2 (6 bases each). Germline values: CDR1 SQVTM, CDR2 ANQGSEA. Trimming cost V 2 bases and J 9 bases, with 20 bases left between them. There are 15 residues in the CDR3. The CDR3 sequence: CSVERAGGKKGEQFY. Here the CDR3 DNA reads TGCAGCGTTGAACGGGCCGGGGGCAAGAAGGGTGAGCAGTTCTAC.

This clonotype was counted once. This may be a read error: a much more frequent sequence differs by one nucleotide. The CDR3 protein is CASSYQYGQYF. Written as DNA, the CDR3 is TGTGCCAGCAGTTACCAATACGGGCAGTACTTC. The gene calls are TRBV6-5 and TRBJ2-7; no definite D call. CDR1 and CDR2 (germline): MNHEY, SVGAGI. This CDR3 contains 11 residues.

This clonotype was seen more than once but under ten times. The rearrangement uses TRBV5-4 and TRBJ2-2; 10 bases align to TRBD2. Germline V gives CDR1 SGHNT, CDR2 YYREEE (reference sequence). Unmatched junction bases numbered 5, after V lost 4 bases and J lost 8 bases. The CDR3 is 14 amino acids. CDR3 protein: CASSVLAGEGELFF. The DNA for the CDR3 is TGTGCCAGCAGCGTTCTAGCGGGAGAGGGGGAGCTGTTTTTT.

About this clonotype: One base away lies a much larger clone, so this may be a sequencing read error. The CDR3 coding sequence is TGCGCCAGCAGCCAAGAATGCACCAAAAGGAAACTGTTTTTT. This gives the protein CASSQECTKRKLFF. The V gene is TRBV4-1, the J gene TRBJ1-4; no definite D call. The CDR3 is 14 residues long. Trimming removed 0 bases from V and 11 bases from J, with 13 bases in between. Germline V gene data show CDR1 as MGHRA and CDR2 as YSYEKL.

Worth noting for this clonotype: Since the CDR3 does not end with the conserved phenylalanine or tryptophan, this likely comes from a read error. The chain combines TRBV29-1 with TRBJ2-1; 8 bases fit TRBD2. CDR3 length equals 15 residues. Germline-derived CDR1 and CDR2 are SQVTM and ANQGSEA. Trimming took 4 bases from V and 5 from J; bases not matched to a gene: 10. CDR3 protein: CSVGKSGGPDNEQFS. The CDR3 region has the DNA TGCAGCGTTGGGAAGTCGGGAGGGCCAGACAATGAGCAGTTCTCA.

The chain recombines TRBV10-1 with TRBJ2-5; D remains ambiguous. V lost 7 bases to trimming and J lost 5 bases, with 14 bases between them. Germline assignment: CDR1 WNHNN and CDR2 SYGVQD (reference sequence). This CDR3 is built from 13 residues. CDR3 bases: TGCGCCAGCATTGTAGGTCCGGAGGAGACCCAGTACTTC. Protein product: CASIVGPEETQYF.

The chain employs TRBV11-3 and TRBJ2-1; TRBD2 matches 11 bases. The germline V gene encodes CDR1 SGHNT and CDR2 YENEEA. CDR3 length equals 15 residues. The CDR3 region has the DNA TGTGTCAACAGTCTCCGGACTAGCGGGTGCAATGAGCAGTTCTTC. Its protein product is CVNSLRTSGCNEQFF.

Comments on this clonotype: The junction departs from germline at one end; a sequencing error may be responsible. The chain carries TRBV29-1 and TRBJ1-1; no clear D. Germline V gene sequence: CDR1 SQVTM, CDR2 ANQGSEA. The CDR3 has 13 residues. CDR3 sequence reads: CSAQSQQNTEAFF. The CDR3 DNA reads TGCAGCGCTCAGAGCCAGCAGAACACTGAAGCTTTTTTT.

Turning to this clonotype: A much bigger clone sits one base away, suggesting this may be a read error. This is likely a read error, given that the CDR3 carries no conserved phenylalanine or tryptophan at its end. This rearrangement joins TRBV12-3 or TRBV12-4 to TRBJ2-1; 12 bases are a match to TRBD2. The CDR3 extends over 15 amino acids. The J segment lost 6 bases and the V segment lost 6 bases, leaving 6 bases of the junction unmatched. CDR3 DNA sequence: TGTGCCAGCAGCCGAGGACTAGCGGGGACCAATGAGCAGTTCTCC. As protein: CASSRGLAGTNEQFS.

This clonotype has just one count. With a much larger clone just one base away, this may be a read error. This sequence joins TRBV7-8 and TRBJ2-3, with 8 bases matching TRBD1. The CDR3 is 12 residues long. V lost 7 bases, J lost 9 bases, and 6 bases stayed unmatched. Germline V gene lookup returns CDR1 SGHVS and CDR2 FQNEAQ. For the CDR3, the DNA is TGTGCCAGCAACATACAGGGGGACACGCAGTATTTT. The encoded protein is CASNIQGDTQYF.

The gene calls are TRBV28 and TRBJ1-3, with 9 bases aligning to TRBD1. Germline V gene lookup returns CDR1 MDHEN and CDR2 SYDVKM. This CDR3 comprises 16 residues. V was clipped by 6 bases and J by 1 base; unmatched bases: 7. CDR3 sequence reads: CASRPTGGGSGNTIYF. The CDR3 DNA reads TGTGCCAGCAGGCCTACAGGGGGCGGTTCTGGAAACACCATATATTTT.

Of note for this clonotype: This clone may be a read error of a much larger clone one base away. V usage is TRBV6-1 and J usage is TRBJ2-7, with 7 positions matching TRBD1. The CDR3 loop spans 16 amino acids. CDR1 and CDR2 (germline): MNHNS, SASEGT. The CDR3 nucleotides read TGTGCCAGCGGTGAAGCCCCTGGCGACAGGGCCTACGAGCAGTACTTC. It encodes CASGEAPGDRAYEQYF.

Remarks on this clonotype: A read error may explain this, as a much larger clone is one base away. The chain recombines TRBV6-5 with TRBJ2-3; D is perhaps TRBD1 (6 bases). This CDR3 comprises 14 residues. Germline V CDR1 and CDR2: MNHEY, SVGAGI. Between the trimmed V and J ends, which lost 5 bases and 1 base, there was a span of 10 bases. Written as DNA, the CDR3 is TGTGCCAGCAGTCGAAGGACAGGCACAGATACGCAGTATTTT. Translating gives CASSRRTGTDTQYF.

In this sample, this clonotype turned up a few times. The gene calls are TRBV28 and TRBJ2-3; 8 positions match TRBD2. The CDR3 is 17 amino acids. Losses at the gene ends were 7 bases for V and 0 bases for J; bases not matched to a gene: 12. From germline, CDR1 is MDHEN and CDR2 SYDVKM. The CDR3 nucleotides are TGTGCCAGCACTCCGAGCGGGAGTGGGGGGAGCACAGATACGCAGTATTTT. It is translated as CASTPSGSGGSTDTQYF.

About this clonotype: A much larger clone differs by one base, so this may be a read error. This chain joins TRBV6-6 and TRBJ1-6, with a tentative D call TRBD1 (6 bases). The V gene's germline CDR1 is MNHNY and CDR2 SVGAGI (reference sequence). The CDR3 runs 15 residues. The CDR3 region has the DNA TGTGCCAGTAAAAAACAGGGAGCTTCGGGGTCACCCCTCAACTTT. Protein product: CASKKQGASGSPLNF.

The chain carries TRBV5-6 and TRBJ2-3; the D gene is possibly TRBD2 (6 bases). This CDR3 spans 13 amino acids. CDR1 and CDR2 from the germline V gene are SGHDT and YYEEEE. Trimming took 7 bases from V and 5 from J, leaving 14 bases between them. The CDR3, as DNA: TGTGCCAGCCGCCGGGAGCGCGGAGATACGCAGTATTTT. Amino acid sequence: CASRRERGDTQYF.